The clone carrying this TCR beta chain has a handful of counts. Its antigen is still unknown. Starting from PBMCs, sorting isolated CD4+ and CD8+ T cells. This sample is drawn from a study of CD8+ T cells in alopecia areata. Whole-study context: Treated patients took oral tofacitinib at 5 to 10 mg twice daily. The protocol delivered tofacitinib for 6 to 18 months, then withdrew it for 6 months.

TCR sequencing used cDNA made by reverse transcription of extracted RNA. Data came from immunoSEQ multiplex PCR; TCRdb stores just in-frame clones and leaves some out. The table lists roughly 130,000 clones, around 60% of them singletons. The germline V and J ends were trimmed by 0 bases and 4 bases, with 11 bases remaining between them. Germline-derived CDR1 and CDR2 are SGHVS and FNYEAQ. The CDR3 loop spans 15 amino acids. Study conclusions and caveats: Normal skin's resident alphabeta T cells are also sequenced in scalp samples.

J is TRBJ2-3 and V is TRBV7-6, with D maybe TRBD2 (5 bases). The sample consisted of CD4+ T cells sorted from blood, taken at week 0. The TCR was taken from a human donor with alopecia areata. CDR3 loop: CASSLAGPAADTQYF. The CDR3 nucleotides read TGTGCCAGCAGCTTAGCGGGCCCAGCGGCAGATACGCAGTATTTT.